The 16 T cell receptor beta chains given below trace back to one sample, sequenced in a study of blood T cell repertoires in COVID-19. Profiled with immunoSEQ multiplex PCR; TCRdb holds only in-frame clones, not every one. The profile covers approximately 490,000 clones, with approximately 86% appearing a single time and around 7.9% taken by the ten largest. Sequences were obtained from PBMCs or T cells enriched from blood (not recorded which). The receptors stem from a woman aged 60-75 years who had recovered from COVID-19.

The J gene is TRBJ2-3, the V gene TRBV7-2, with TRBD2 identical over 7 bases. The length of the CDR3 is 13 residues. Germline V gives CDR1 SGHTA, CDR2 FQGNSA. J gave up 3 bases and V 3 bases, and 0 bases lay outside the gene matches. The CDR3 sequence: CASSFSGTDTQYF. The CDR3 DNA reads as TGTGCCAGCAGCTTTAGCGGGACAGATACGCAGTATTTT. The entire variable domain, with the rest obtained from reference TRBV7-2 and TRBJ2-3, is as follows: GAGVSQSPSNKVTEKGKDVELRCDPISGHTALYWYRQSLGQGLEFLIYFQGNSAPDKSGLPSDRFSAERTGGSVSTLTIQRTQQEDSAVYLCASSFSGTDTQYFGPGTRLTVL.

The CDR3 loop reads CASSWGTGGGDTQYF. DNA of the CDR3: TGTGCCAGTAGTTGGGGGACAGGGGGTGGGGATACGCAGTATTTT. V is TRBV19 and J is TRBJ2-3; TRBD1 matches at 11 bases. Germline CDR1 is LNHDA and CDR2 is SQIVND (reference sequence). The CDR3 totals 15 residues. Trimming at V came to 5 bases and at J to 6 bases, leaving 7 bases not matched to a gene.

J is TRBJ2-2 and V is TRBV5-1; TRBD2 matches at 10 bases. The CDR3 runs to 16 residues. CDR1 and CDR2 (germline): SGHRS, YFSETQ. J was trimmed by 3 bases and V by 4 bases; bases with no gene match: 6. CDR3 coding DNA: TGCGCCAGCAGCCCAACACTAGCGGGGTACACCGGGGAGCTGTTTTTT. Protein product: CASSPTLAGYTGELFF.

The chain couples TRBV5-1 to TRBJ2-3; D may be TRBD2 (6 bases). The CDR3 extends over 15 amino acids. Germline CDR1 SGHRS, CDR2 YFSETQ. V was cut by 0 bases and J by 2 bases, with 10 bases left in between. The CDR3 sequence is CASSLGGRPTDTQYF. DNA for the CDR3: TGCGCCAGCAGCTTGGGAGGGAGGCCCACAGATACGCAGTATTTT. Full variable domain (remainder filled in from reference TRBV5-1 and TRBJ2-3): KAGVTQTPRYLIKTRGQQVTLSCSPISGHRSVSWYQQTPGQGLQFLFEYFSETQRNKGNFPGRFSGRQFSNSRSEMNVSTLELGDSALYLCASSLGGRPTDTQYFGPGTRLTVL.

This sequence joins TRBV6-4 and TRBJ1-1; TRBD1 is a possible D gene (5 bases). From germline, CDR1 is MRHNA and CDR2 SNTAGT. V was pared by 3 bases and J by 3 bases, with 11 bases between. This CDR3 has 14 residues. CDR3 coding DNA: TGTGCCAGCAGTGAAAGGGGTTTGGACACTGAAGCTTTCTTT. It translates to CASSERGLDTEAFF.

V is TRBV19 and J is TRBJ1-1; 7 bases line up with TRBD1. Germline-derived CDR1 and CDR2 are LNHDA and SQIVND (reference sequence). This CDR3 is built from 15 residues. Trimming at V came to 1 base and at J to 1 base, leaving 3 bases not matched to a gene. CDR3 DNA sequence: TGTGCCAGTAGTATAGGGACAGGCCGGAACACTGAAGCTTTCTTT. It is translated as CASSIGTGRNTEAFF.

CDR3 bases: TGTGCCAGCAGTTACGGGGGGGCGGTAATTGAAGCTTTCTTT. Encoded protein: CASSYGGAVIEAFF. The chain has TRBV6-5 and TRBJ1-1; D may be TRBD1 (6 bases). The CDR3 totals 14 residues. With 2 bases removed from V and 7 bases from J, the gap between germline ends came to 14 bases. Germline CDR1 and CDR2: MNHEY and SVGAGI.

This clone was recorded a few times. This sequence joins TRBV18 and TRBJ2-1; 7 bases map to TRBD1. J gave up 7 bases and V 0 bases, and 3 bases lay outside the gene matches. From germline, CDR1 is KGHSH and CDR2 LQKENI. CDR3 size: 14 residues. The CDR3 protein is CASSPPSGGNEQFF. As DNA, the CDR3 is TGTGCCAGCTCACCACCGTCAGGGGGAAATGAGCAGTTCTTC.

This chain uses TRBV5-6 with TRBJ1-1; weak D call: TRBD1 (5 bases). CDR3 length: 12 amino acids. Germline assignment: CDR1 SGHDT and CDR2 YYEEEE. V was cut by 4 bases and J by 11 bases, with 15 bases left in between. The CDR3 spells CASSRGLGLAFF. The CDR3 DNA reads as TGTGCCAGCAGCAGGGGTCTAGGGTTGGCTTTCTTT.

V and J are TRBV27 and TRBJ2-3, with D possibly TRBD1 on 6 matching bases. Trimming pared 4 bases from V and 6 bases from J, leaving 23 bases between. Germline V gene data show CDR1 as MNHEY and CDR2 as SMNVEV (reference sequence). The CDR3 is made up of 17 amino acids. The DNA of the CDR3 is TGTGCCAGCAGTTCTTGGGGGCCCCAATCTTGGAGGGATACGCAGTATTTT. Translation gives CASSSWGPQSWRDTQYF.

The chain joins TRBV7-9 to TRBJ1-1; 8 positions match TRBD1. In germline, CDR1 is SEHNR, CDR2 FQNEAQ (reference sequence). With 5 bases clipped from V and 5 bases from J, the junction kept 4 bases outside the gene matches. This CDR3 comprises 13 residues. This chain's CDR3 is CASSQDRETEAFF. CDR3 nucleotide sequence: TGTGCCAGCAGCCAGGACAGGGAGACTGAAGCTTTCTTT.

The chain links TRBV7-9 to TRBJ2-2, with 9 bases aligning to TRBD1. CDR1 is SEHNR and CDR2 is FQNEAQ in the germline V gene (reference sequence). The CDR3 is 16 amino acids. V shed 5 bases and J 7 bases; nucleotides not matched to a gene: 11. In DNA, the CDR3 is TGTGCCAGCAGCCCCTCCTACAGGGGGCGTGACGGGGAGCTGTTTTTT. It codes for CASSPSYRGRDGELFF.

The rearrangement joins TRBV5-8 to TRBJ2-1, with TRBD2 identical over 7 bases. The CDR3 has 15 amino acids. Germline-derived CDR1 and CDR2 are SGHTS and YDEGEE. V shed 2 bases and J 4 bases; nucleotides not matched to a gene: 6. The CDR3 nucleotides read TGTGCCAGCAGCTTCCTACAGCGGGGTTACAATGAGCAGTTCTTC. Its protein product is CASSFLQRGYNEQFF.

In its sample, this clone was seen once. This rearrangement joins TRBV7-2 to TRBJ2-1, with a weak D call TRBD2 (7 bases). V dropped 10 bases and J dropped 3 bases, with 16 bases sitting between them. Germline V CDR1 and CDR2: SGHTA, FQGNSA. This CDR3 has 14 residues. This CDR3 is CATSSGGDYNEQFF. CDR3 bases: TGTGCCACCTCTTCGGGGGGCGACTACAATGAGCAGTTCTTC.

The rearrangement links TRBV24-1 to TRBJ2-1, with TRBD2 identical over 15 bases. The V and J ends lost 4 bases and 10 bases, in that order; junction bases with no gene match: 7. Germline CDR1 is KGHDR and CDR2 is SFDVKD. The CDR3 totals 16 residues. The chain's CDR3 is CATSETRTSGGDEQFF. CDR3 sequence (DNA): TGTGCCACCAGTGAGACCAGGACTAGCGGGGGGGACGAGCAGTTCTTC.

The V gene is TRBV6-5, the J gene TRBJ2-7, with 8 bases fitting TRBD1. The V gene end was trimmed by 8 bases and the J gene end by 2 bases; junction bases not matched to a gene: 8. The germline V gene has CDR1 MNHEY and CDR2 SVGAGI. There are 14 residues in the CDR3. The CDR3 bases are TGTGCCAGCCAGACATACAGGGGGGCCTACGAGCAGTACGTC. Translation: CASQTYRGAYEQYV.